These 2 T cell receptor beta chains were all obtained from the same sample, sequenced in a study of blood T cells in healthy people across ages. A J-beta primer mix and a sample-barcoded 5' primer were used in a second PCR of roughly 7 to 12 cycles. TCRdb independently ran MiXCR on the 5' RACE reads; one entry per CDR3 protein. The sample records about 1,400,000 distinct CDR3 sequences, approximately 59% being singletons. Sequences were obtained from blood. The receptors were gathered from a man aged 18 to 29 in good health.

This chain connects TRBV27 to TRBJ2-3; unclear D gene. V gave up 5 bases and J gave up 0 bases, with 9 bases separating them. The CDR3 covers 14 residues. Germline CDR1 reads MNHEY; CDR2 reads SMNVEV (reference sequence). CDR3 bases: TGTGCCAGCAGTACCGTCAGTAGCACAGATACGCAGTATTTT. Its protein product is CASSTVSSTDTQYF.

In DNA form, the CDR3 reads TGTGCCAGCAGTTACTCGACTAGCGGGAGCCCAGATACGCAGTATTTT. It encodes CASSYSTSGSPDTQYF. The chain combines TRBV6-5 with TRBJ2-3, with 12 positions matching TRBD2. The CDR3 extends over 16 amino acids. Looked up from germline, CDR1 is MNHEY and CDR2 is SVGAGI. Trimming at V came to 0 bases and at J to 4 bases, leaving 2 bases not matched to a gene.